This paragraph reports one T cell receptor (beta chain). Its binding antigen is unknown. Nothing much larger sits one base from this clone, and base qualities are not available. The germline V gene (reference sequence) supplies CDR1 DFQATT and CDR2 SNEGSKA. V loses 3 bases of germline sequence and J loses 4 bases, and the interval between the two ends is 17 bases. The CDR3 measures 15 amino acids from cysteine to phenylalanine. This entry keeps only the CDR3 DNA: 45 bases, framed from base 1. Ophthalmopathy patients had moderately to severely active disease, Clinical Activity Score of at least 3, NOSPECS grade of at least 4, and duration under 3 months. Patients with uncontrolled infections, other autoimmune diseases, pregnancy or lactation were excluded. Clinical symptoms, serum thyroxine and TRAb, thyroid ultrasound, and orbital computed tomography formed the basis for the diagnoses. PBMCs were isolated from about 10 ml of fresh peripheral blood by Ficoll-Paque density gradient centrifugation. Total RNA was extracted using Trizol reagent, and RNA quality was assessed on an Agilent 2100 Bioanalyzer.

This sample was taken from a study of T cells in Graves' hyperthyroidism and ophthalmopathy (dated by TCRdb to between 2019 and 2020). At the level of the whole study: Peripheral blood samples were taken at the time of initial diagnosis, prior to any treatment. TCR V-J signatures able to tell the groups apart were searched for in a discovery cohort of 90 to 100 patients, of whom roughly 42 had Graves' ophthalmopathy and under 65 had stable Graves' hyperthyroidism. Thyroid tissue and blood T-cell repertoires from six or seven Graves' hyperthyroidism patients were also compared in the study. After sampling, hyperthyroidism patients received methimazole starting at 30 mg daily, and ophthalmopathy patients received high-dose intravenous methylprednisolone. The roughly 100 discovery patients were randomly divided into training and test sets at a 7:3 ratio. According to the paper, TCR Vbeta CDR3 sequencing was carried out on roughly 130 peripheral blood samples, which came from 40 to 45 ophthalmopathy, some 73 hyperthyroidism and approximately 17 progressor patients. An independent validation cohort of around 19 hyperthyroidism patients and about 16 patients who later progressed to ophthalmopathy tested prospective prediction of ophthalmopathy.

General study outcomes and caveats: Sample size was not statistically predetermined, and blinding of investigators to group allocation was not performed. In cross-validation, a model built on a 13 V-J signature told ophthalmopathy apart from stable hyperthyroidism with approximately 90% sensitivity and about 81% specificity, and in testing the same model reached 80%/75%. In validation, the model predicted progression to ophthalmopathy with just under 71% sensitivity and around 72% specificity, a median of about 6.7 months before onset. Most expanded thyroid clonotypes (frequency above 0.001) were also detected in blood, suggesting blood repertoires may reflect thyroid immune responses.

Amplification of TCR beta CDR3 regions was carried out from RNA transcripts. The first round of RT-PCR for the TCR CDR3 was performed with the HTBI primer set and the Qiagen OneStep RT-PCR kit. Libraries were constructed in a second round of multiplex PCR, after which size selection and purification were performed. Libraries were sequenced paired-end with 100 bp reads on an Illumina HiSeq2000. The study's own analysis went as follows. SOAPnuke was used to process the raw data, throwing out any read that contained adapters or uncalled bases, had a mean Phred below 15, or lacked an exact constant-primer or identifier match. COPE v1.2.5 was used to merge high-quality paired reads, and clonotypes were defined as unique nucleotide sequences. MiTCR v1.1 was used to align clonotypes to the IMGT TRBV, TRBD and TRBJ reference segments. The analysis was restricted to V-J combinations with a frequency above 0.0001, which together covered 99% to 99.2% of the repertoires. A TCS score was defined as the ratio of F50 (clonal expansion) to E x V (chaos), with BLOSUM62-based TCRdist applied between CDR3 peptides within each V-J. Welch's t-statistics and random forest reduced roughly 500 V-J features to 10 to 15, which were used in a naive Bayes classifier (R e1071). The public reads were quality trimmed at Q25 with fastp and then assembled into clones with MiXCR by TCRdb, keeping productive beta chains. When rows share a CDR3 protein, they turn into one entry using the most common DNA and genes. These V and J calls derive from TCRdb rather than the authors' analysis. In all, the sample holds hundreds of thousands of distinct CDR3 sequences, and roughly 21% of those were seen once. Less than 55% of the sample goes to the ten largest clones.

Input material: blood. The V and J segments used are TRBV20-1 and TRBJ2-3, with no D gene named confidently. The receptor was derived from a man in his forties with Graves' ophthalmopathy. The CDR3 corresponds to CSASRPLDLPDTQYF. The DNA is TGCAGTGCTAGTCGACCTCTCGACCTACCAGATACGCAGTATTTT.